This TCR beta chain originates from a study of liver allograft versus peripheral blood T cells. Study-level information: Comparing T cell receptor repertoires in transplanted livers with those in recipients' peripheral blood was part of the design. Study results and limitations: Liver allografts reportedly held T cell receptor repertoires unlike those in peripheral blood.

Germline lookup yields CDR1 LNHDA and CDR2 SQIVND (reference sequence). The ends lost 1 base at V and 5 bases at J; junction bases unmatched: 4. The CDR3 extends over 16 amino acids. This clonotype is medium-sized by share. Antigen specificity is unknown. TCRdb independently ran MiXCR on the reads; one entry per CDR3 protein. In the table there are some 3,800 distinct CDR3 sequences, 14% of which are singletons. The rearrangement joins TRBV19 to TRBJ1-5, with TRBD1 matching 11 bases. The clonotype originates from a human patient who had a liver transplant. Some T cells may be provided by the graft donor. CDR3 amino acids: CASSIGGDRGDQPQHF. The CDR3 bases are TGTGCCAGTAGTATAGGAGGGGACAGGGGGGATCAGCCCCAGCATTTT.